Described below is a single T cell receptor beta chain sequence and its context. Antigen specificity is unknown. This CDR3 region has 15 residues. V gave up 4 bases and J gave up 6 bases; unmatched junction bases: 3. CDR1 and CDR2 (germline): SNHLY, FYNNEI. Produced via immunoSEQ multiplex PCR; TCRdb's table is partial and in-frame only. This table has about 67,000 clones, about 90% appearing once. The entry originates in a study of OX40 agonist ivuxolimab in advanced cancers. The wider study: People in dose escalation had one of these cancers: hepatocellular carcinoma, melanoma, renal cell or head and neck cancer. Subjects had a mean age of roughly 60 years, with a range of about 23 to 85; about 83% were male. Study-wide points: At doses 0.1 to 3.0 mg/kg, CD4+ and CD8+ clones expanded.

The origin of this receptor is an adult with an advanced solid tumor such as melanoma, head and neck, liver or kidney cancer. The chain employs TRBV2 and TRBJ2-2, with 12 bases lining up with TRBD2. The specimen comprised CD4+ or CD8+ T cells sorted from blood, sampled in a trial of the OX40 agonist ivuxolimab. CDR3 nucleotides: TGTGCCAGCAGTGGACTAGCGGGAGTCCCCGGGGAGCTGTTTTTT. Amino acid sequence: CASSGLAGVPGELFF.